The 29 T cell receptor beta chains given below trace back to one sample, sequenced in a study of circulating CD8 cells and anti-PD-1 response in melanoma. The QIAseq Immune Repertoire TCR panel built the libraries from about 14 ng of total RNA. TCRdb recomputed calls from the reads with MiXCR, one row per CDR3 protein. The sample consists of approximately 590 distinct CDR3 sequences, about 9% of them appearing once. Sorting of live CD3+CD8+TCRalphabeta+ cells by PD-1 and/or TIGIT gave four subsets. This material consisted of CD8+ T cells from PBMCs, taken at baseline or after one month of anti-PD-1 therapy (not recorded which). The receptors here all came from a human donor with melanoma.

This clonotype ranks as medium-sized (0.01 to 0.1%). The chain couples TRBV11-2 to TRBJ1-2, with 11 bases identical to TRBD1. Germline lookup yields CDR1 SGHAT and CDR2 FQNNGV. J lost 3 bases, V lost 5 bases, and 11 bases had no gene match. The CDR3 has 17 residues. This chain's CDR3 is CASSIHPRDRGDYGYTF. CDR3 bases: TGTGCCAGCAGCATCCACCCCCGGGACAGGGGGGACTATGGCTACACCTTC.

By sample share, this clonotype is medium-sized. The rearrangement links TRBV20-1 to TRBJ2-5; possibly TRBD2 for D (6 bases). Germline V gene lookup returns CDR1 DFQATT and CDR2 SNEGSKA (reference sequence). This CDR3 has 14 residues. V was pared by 7 bases and J by 4 bases, with 19 bases between. The CDR3 here is CSVPTGLRGETQYF. For the CDR3, the DNA is TGCAGTGTACCTACGGGACTCCGGGGAGAGACCCAGTACTTC.

This clonotype is labeled as medium-sized (0.01 to 0.1%). V and J are TRBV20-1 and TRBJ2-7; possible D gene TRBD2, 6 bases. This CDR3 spans 13 amino acids. Trimming shortened V by 5 bases and J by 0 bases, and 11 bases separated the two germline ends. Germline CDR1 and CDR2: DFQATT and SNEGSKA (reference sequence). CDR3 region: CSALGGSSYEQYF. DNA for the CDR3: TGCAGTGCTCTCGGAGGGAGCTCCTACGAGCAGTACTTC.

This clonotype is judged medium-sized (0.01 to 0.1%). The gene calls are TRBV12-3 or TRBV12-4 and TRBJ2-2; weak D call: TRBD2 (5 bases). The CDR3 loop spans 17 amino acids. V was trimmed by 7 bases and J by 4 bases, leaving 22 bases between them. The chain's CDR3 is CASTEGIGIPFTGELFF. In nucleotides, the CDR3 is TGTGCCAGCACCGAGGGCATAGGGATACCTTTCACCGGGGAGCTGTTTTTT.

This clonotype ranks as large (0.1 to 1%). The chain joins TRBV3-1 to TRBJ1-1, with unresolved D. Looked up from germline, CDR1 is LGHDT and CDR2 is YNNKEL (reference sequence). The germline V and J ends were trimmed by 1 base and 4 bases, with 10 bases remaining between them. This CDR3 has 14 amino acids. CDR3 in DNA: TGTGCCAGCAGCCAAGCGGCCTTCTCCACTGAAGCTTTCTTT. Its translation: CASSQAAFSTEAFF.

By share of the sample, this clonotype is large. The chain combines TRBV28 with TRBJ2-7; no reliable D call. This CDR3 has 12 amino acids. Per germline, CDR1 MDHEN and CDR2 SYDVKM. Trimming removed 5 bases from V and 3 bases from J, with 8 bases in between. The CDR3 sequence is CASSTNRYEQYF. DNA of the CDR3: TGTGCCAGCAGTACGAATCGCTACGAGCAGTACTTC.

This clonotype is medium-sized. The chain combines TRBV6-2 or TRBV6-3 with TRBJ2-7; D might be TRBD1 or TRBD2, each matching 7 bases. Germline CDR1 and CDR2: MNHEY and SVGEGT. Between the trimmed V and J ends, which lost 0 bases and 7 bases, there was a span of 16 bases. This CDR3 has 15 amino acids. The CDR3 DNA follows: TGTGCCAGCAGTTACTCGCCAGGGGGGGGAGGTGAGCAGTACTTC. This sequence encodes CASSYSPGGGGEQYF.

Sample share makes this clonotype medium-sized (0.01 to 0.1%). This chain uses TRBV28 with TRBJ2-1; no clear D. Germline-derived CDR1 and CDR2 are MDHEN and SYDVKM. The length of the CDR3 is 12 residues. V was cut by 6 bases and J by 8 bases, with 11 bases left in between. DNA for the CDR3: TGTGCCAGCAGCACCCGACGGTATGAGCAGTTCTTC. This sequence encodes CASSTRRYEQFF.

This clonotype has just a few counts. This may arise from a read error, as a much more abundant clone is one base away. The chain carries TRBV27 and TRBJ1-6; 7 bases match TRBD1. The germline gives CDR1 MNHEY, CDR2 SMNVEV (reference sequence). This CDR3 has 16 residues. Trimming cost V 2 bases and J 9 bases; bases outside gene matches: 10. CDR3 nucleotides: TGTGCCAGCAGTTTAGCACCTGGGACAGTCAGTTCACCCCTCCACTTT. Translation gives CASSLAPGTVSSPLHF.

This clonotype rates as large. This sequence joins TRBV5-5 and TRBJ1-6; the match to TRBD1 covers 7 bases. V shed 4 bases and J 8 bases; nucleotides not matched to a gene: 3. The germline V gene has CDR1 SGHKS and CDR2 YYEKEE (reference sequence). This CDR3 contains 13 residues. The CDR3 coding sequence is TGTGCCAGCAGCCTGGACAGGCATTCACCCCTCCACTTT. Its protein product is CASSLDRHSPLHF. The whole variable domain, filled in from reference TRBV5-5 and TRBJ1-6, reads DAGVTQSPTHLIKTRGQQVTLRCSPISGHKSVSWYQQVLGQGPQFIFQYYEKEERGRGNFPDRFSARQFPNYSSELNVNALLLGDSALYLCASSLDRHSPLHFGNGTRLTVT.

Within the sample, this clonotype is large. V and J are TRBV2 and TRBJ2-7; tentative D call: TRBD2 (5 bases). V dropped 8 bases and J dropped 6 bases, with 23 bases sitting between them. The CDR3 sequence is 15 residues long. The V gene's germline CDR1 is SNHLY and CDR2 FYNNEI. The CDR3 spells CASCSGETSPGEQYF. CDR3 nucleotide sequence: TGTGCCAGCTGCTCCGGGGAGACAAGTCCGGGCGAGCAGTACTTC.

This clonotype is categorized as large. The chain has TRBV27 and TRBJ2-1; 9 bases match TRBD2. Looked up from germline, CDR1 is MNHEY and CDR2 is SMNVEV (reference sequence). The CDR3 length is 15 residues. The ends lost 5 bases at V and 2 bases at J; junction bases unmatched: 4. For the CDR3, the DNA is TGTGCCAGCAGTCCCATAGCGGGGGCCTACAATGAGCAGTTCTTC. Protein sequence: CASSPIAGAYNEQFF.

This clonotype ranks as large. V is TRBV2 and J is TRBJ2-3; 7 nucleotides line up with TRBD2. The V gene end was trimmed by 3 bases and the J gene end by 0 bases; junction bases not matched to a gene: 3. CDR1 is SNHLY and CDR2 is FYNNEI in the germline V gene. The CDR3 contains 15 residues. CDR3 in amino acids: CASSDSAGSTDTQYF. As DNA, the CDR3 is TGTGCCAGCAGTGACTCAGCGGGGAGCACAGATACGCAGTATTTT.

The chain links TRBV19 to TRBJ2-7, with D tentatively TRBD1 (5 bases). The germline V gene has CDR1 LNHDA and CDR2 SQIVND (reference sequence). V was cut by 3 bases and J by 2 bases, with 14 bases left in between. The CDR3 consists of 15 residues. The CDR3 here is CASSMWGGYPYEQYF. CDR3 nucleotide sequence: TGTGCCAGTAGTATGTGGGGCGGATATCCCTACGAGCAGTACTTC.

V and J are TRBV3-1 and TRBJ1-1; possibly TRBD1 for D (6 bases). This CDR3 spans 15 amino acids. Per germline, CDR1 LGHDT and CDR2 YNNKEL (reference sequence). The V end was cut by 1 base, the J end by 5 bases, with 14 bases between. The CDR3 is CASSQVPTGGTEAFF. CDR3 bases: TGTGCCAGCAGCCAAGTCCCGACAGGCGGGACTGAAGCTTTCTTT.

This clonotype is medium-sized (0.01 to 0.1%). The chain couples TRBV20-1 to TRBJ2-3; 12 bases line up with TRBD2. CDR3 length: 16 amino acids. J was trimmed by 5 bases and V by 0 bases; bases with no gene match: 6. Germline V gene data show CDR1 as DFQATT and CDR2 as SNEGSKA (reference sequence). CDR3 loop: CSARDPLAGGLDTQYF. The CDR3 coding sequence is TGCAGTGCTAGAGATCCCCTAGCGGGGGGGCTAGATACGCAGTATTTT.

This clonotype qualifies as large. The junction departs from the called germline gene at one end, perhaps through a read error. The genes are TRBV2 and TRBJ2-2, with D perhaps TRBD1 (7 bases). There are 15 residues in the CDR3. Per germline, CDR1 SNHLY and CDR2 FYNNEI. Here the CDR3 reads CASSAGTVAPGELVF. The CDR3 nucleotides read TGTGCCAGCAGCGCGGGGACAGTTGCCCCCGGGGAGCTGGTTTTT. Full variable domain (remainder filled in from reference TRBV2 and TRBJ2-2): EPEVTQTPSHQVTQMGQEVILRCVPISNHLYFYWYRQILGQKVEFLVSFYNNEISEKSEIFDDQFSVERPDGSNFTLKIRSTKLEDSAMYFCASSAGTVAPGELVFGEGSRLTVL.

This clonotype is medium-sized. The chain is built from TRBV28 and TRBJ2-7; the D is unclear. This CDR3 has 12 amino acids. The germline CDR1 and CDR2 sequences are MDHEN and SYDVKM. V lost 1 base to trimming and J lost 3 bases, with 4 bases between them. The CDR3 spells CASSLSHYEQYF. Here the CDR3 DNA reads TGTGCCAGCAGTTTATCCCACTACGAGCAGTACTTC.

In this sample, this clonotype is large (0.1 to 1%). The gene calls are TRBV7-6 and TRBJ2-3; D perhaps matches TRBD1 (5 bases). The CDR3 is 16 amino acids. V was cut by 6 bases and J by 2 bases, with 18 bases left in between. Germline-derived CDR1 and CDR2 are SGHVS and FNYEAQ. The CDR3 protein is CASSKPTGTITDTQYF. DNA of the CDR3: TGTGCCAGCAGTAAACCAACAGGCACAATCACAGATACGCAGTATTTT.

By share of the sample, this clonotype is medium-sized (0.01 to 0.1%). V is TRBV28 and J is TRBJ1-4; 8 nucleotides match TRBD1. Trimming removed 1 base from V and 4 bases from J; junction bases left unmatched: 5. The germline CDR1 and CDR2 sequences are MDHEN and SYDVKM. CDR3 length: 16 residues. CDR3 sequence: CASSLYRQGINEKLFF. CDR3 coding DNA: TGTGCCAGCAGTTTATACAGACAGGGGATTAATGAAAAACTGTTTTTT.

V is TRBV2 and J is TRBJ2-3, with a possible D match to TRBD2 (6 bases). Germline CDR1 is SNHLY and CDR2 is FYNNEI. This CDR3 has 16 amino acids. V was shortened by 7 bases and J by 6 bases, with 23 bases between the two germline ends. This CDR3 is CASNLGLAGQTDTQYF. CDR3 DNA: TGTGCCAGCAACCTGGGACTCGCAGGCCAAACCGATACGCAGTATTTT. The variable domain in full, with the rest retrieved from reference TRBV2 and TRBJ2-3, is EPEVTQTPSHQVTQMGQEVILRCVPISNHLYFYWYRQILGQKVEFLVSFYNNEISEKSEIFDDQFSVERPDGSNFTLKIRSTKLEDSAMYFCASNLGLAGQTDTQYFGPGTRLTVL.

This clonotype is large. The chain recombines TRBV4-1 with TRBJ2-5; 7 bases fit TRBD2. V shed 1 base and J 2 bases; nucleotides not matched to a gene: 4. The CDR3 has 15 residues. Germline CDR1 MGHRA, CDR2 YSYEKL. DNA of the CDR3: TGCGCCAGCAGCCAAGGCTCGGGGGGTCAAGAGACCCAGTACTTC. Its protein product is CASSQGSGGQETQYF.

Concerning this clonotype: It may be a read error: a sequence one base away is much more abundant. The CDR3 spells CATTSGYNERFF. The CDR3 nucleotides are TGTGCCACGACTAGCGGCTACAATGAGCGGTTCTTC. The chain links TRBV6-5 to TRBJ2-1; TRBD2 agrees at 9 bases. Germline V gene sequence: CDR1 MNHEY, CDR2 SVGAGI. The CDR3 sequence is 12 residues long.

This clonotype qualifies as medium-sized. The chain has TRBV28 and TRBJ2-7; TRBD1 matches 7 bases. Germline CDR1 MDHEN, CDR2 SYDVKM. Germline trimming cut 5 bases from V and 4 bases from J; bases unmatched to any gene: 5. This CDR3 region has 13 residues. CDR3 bases: TGTGCCAGCAGTCACAACAGGGGATACGAGCAGTACTTC. This sequence encodes CASSHNRGYEQYF.

This clonotype ranks as large. The gene calls are TRBV24-1 and TRBJ2-7, with D possibly called TRBD1 or TRBD2 (5 bases each). CDR1 is KGHDR and CDR2 is SFDVKD in the germline V gene. Between the trimmed V and J ends, which lost 10 bases and 3 bases, there was a span of 33 bases. The CDR3 consists of 19 residues. CDR3 amino acids: CATGPYRDGISSKRYEQYF. The CDR3 coding sequence is TGTGCCACGGGACCATACCGGGACGGGATATCCTCTAAACGCTACGAGCAGTACTTC.

By sample fraction, this clonotype is large. The DNA is omitted, as the CDR3 cannot be located on it reliably, and the CDR3 follows TCRdb's listing. The J gene is TRBJ2-7, the V gene TRBV28. The germline CDR1 and CDR2 sequences are MDHEN and SYDVKM. The CDR3 spans 15 amino acids, including both terminal residues. CDR3 residues: CASSFLADLSYEQYF.

The chain is built from TRBV28 and TRBJ2-5; possible D gene TRBD2, 6 bases. In germline, CDR1 is MDHEN, CDR2 SYDVKM. V gave up 6 bases and J gave up 9 bases, with 23 bases separating them. The CDR3 length is 15 residues. CDR3: CASSLVGTSWEAQYF. The CDR3 DNA sequence: TGTGCCAGCAGCTTGGTAGGGACCAGTTGGGAGGCCCAGTACTTC. The whole variable domain, remainder taken from reference TRBV28 and TRBJ2-5, is DVKVTQSSRYLVKRTGEKVFLECVQDMDHENMFWYRQDPGLGLRLIYFSYDVKMKEKGDIPEGYSVSREKKERFSLILESASTNQTSMYLCASSLVGTSWEAQYFGPGTRLLVL.

This clonotype is large. The V and J genes are TRBV27 and TRBJ1-2; 8 bases agree with TRBD1. The CDR3 spans 14 residues. J lost 4 bases, V lost 8 bases, and 9 bases had no gene match. Germline assignment: CDR1 MNHEY and CDR2 SMNVEV (reference sequence). In DNA form, the CDR3 reads TGTGCCAGCCTTCCCAGGGGGCGCGGCTATGGCTACACCTTC. Protein product: CASLPRGRGYGYTF.

This rearrangement joins TRBV28 to TRBJ1-4, with D uncertain. This CDR3 is 12 amino acids long. CDR1 is MDHEN, CDR2 SYDVKM, per germline. V lost 6 bases and J lost 12, with 14 bases in between. CDR3 nucleotides: TGTGCCAGCAGCCCCAGCGTAGCACAACTGTTTTTT. Its protein is CASSPSVAQLFF.